Sequencing of this T cell receptor beta chain was carried out in a study of T cells after yellow fever vaccination. Generation of TCR cDNA used 5'RACE template switching (which added a universal primer site and UMIs). TCRdb re-analysed the 5' RACE reads in MiXCR, keeping a single row per CDR3 protein. The data contain about 330,000 distinct CDR3 sequences, 7% to 10% of them singletons. This clonotype was recorded a few times. Its target is unknown. Whole-study results and caveats: After the booster, roughly 96% of CD4 and 75% to 90% of CD8 primary-response clones were re-detected. The secondary response was weaker, and its peak arrived faster, on day 5 versus 15.

Sequenced material: PBMCs, taken more than 35 days after the first yellow fever vaccination. This receptor was obtained from a man aged 18 to 35 who received the YFV17D yellow fever vaccine.

The chain's CDR3 is CASRAGSAVFF. The CDR3 coding sequence is TGTGCCAGCAGAGCAGGGTCCGCGGTGTTCTTC. V and J are TRBV6-5 and TRBJ2-1; TRBD1 is a possible D gene (5 bases). This CDR3 spans 11 amino acids. The V gene's germline CDR1 is MNHEY and CDR2 SVGAGI. Trimming removed 6 bases from V and 15 bases from J, with 15 bases in between.